The 5 T cell receptor beta chains in this list originate from one sample, sequenced in a study of cytomegalovirus exposure and HLA in healthy donors. Primers for the PCR totalled 60 Vbeta and 13 Jbeta. Produced via immunoSEQ multiplex PCR; TCRdb's table is partial and in-frame only. The table shows roughly 140,000 clones, with 75% to 80% occurring only once. The sample comprised PBMCs. The receptors stem from a woman in her 30s in good health and CMV-seronegative.

This chain joins TRBV4-2 and TRBJ1-4; 9 nucleotides match TRBD1. The CDR3 sequence is 14 residues long. Trimming cost V 6 bases and J 6 bases; bases outside gene matches: 5. CDR1 is LGHNA and CDR2 is YNFKEQ in the germline V gene. This CDR3 reads CASSLRDRDEKLFF. The DNA for the CDR3 is TGTGCCAGCAGTCTCCGGGACAGGGATGAAAAACTGTTTTTT.

This clone was counted between two and nine times. CDR3 DNA: TGTGCCAGCAGTGAAGAGGGGGGGACTGGGGCCAACGTCCTGACTTTC. It is translated as CASSEEGGTGANVLTF. V usage is TRBV6-1 and J usage is TRBJ2-6, with D possibly matching TRBD2 (7 bases). Germline assignment: CDR1 MNHNS and CDR2 SASEGT. This CDR3 is 16 amino acids long. V was trimmed by 1 base and J by 2 bases, leaving 9 bases between them.

As to this clone: Other nucleotide sequences from this sample produce the same CDR3. This chain links TRBV5-4 with TRBJ2-3; D unresolved. With 0 bases removed from V and 5 bases from J, the gap between germline ends came to 4 bases. Germline V gives CDR1 SGHNT, CDR2 YYREEE (reference sequence). The CDR3 spans 12 residues. The CDR3 bases are TGTGCCAGCAGCTTGGCCGGAGATACGCAGTATTTT. This codes for CASSLAGDTQYF. The full variable domain, in which reference TRBV5-4 and TRBJ2-3 provide the parts outside the CDR3, is ETGVTQSPTHLIKTRGQQVTLRCSSQSGHNTVSWYQQALGQGPQFIFQYYREEENGRGNFPPRFSGLQFPNYSSELNVNALELDDSALYLCASSLAGDTQYFGPGTRLTVL.

V gene TRBV2 combines with J gene TRBJ2-5, with 9 positions matching TRBD2. This CDR3 contains 15 residues. Trimming cost V 5 bases and J 4 bases; bases outside gene matches: 8. Germline V CDR1 and CDR2: SNHLY, FYNNEI. CDR3 loop: CASSPGGGVGETQYF. The DNA for the CDR3 is TGTGCCAGCAGTCCCGGCGGGGGGGTCGGAGAGACCCAGTACTTC.

This clone has a single count. The chain combines TRBV19 with TRBJ2-7; TRBD2 might be the D (5 bases). The V and J ends lost 3 bases and 2 bases respectively, with 17 bases between them. Germline CDR1 LNHDA, CDR2 SQIVND (reference sequence). The CDR3 totals 16 residues. The CDR3, as DNA: TGTGCCAGTAGTATGGTAGGCGGGCCACTCCCCTACGAGCAGTACTTC. Its translation: CASSMVGGPLPYEQYF.